One and the same sample provided the 24 T cell receptor beta chains below, sequenced in a study of response to subunit inactivated influenza vaccine. Via MiXCR, TCRdb re-called the RT-PCR reads, giving one row per CDR3 protein. The data show under 200,000 distinct CDR3 sequences, with roughly a tenth seen just once and around 11% held by the top ten. The source was non-naive T cells sorted from PBMCs, collected 40 to 50 days after vaccination. Receptors were obtained from a man aged 50-59 years who received an inactivated influenza vaccine.

This clonotype came up many times. The J gene is TRBJ2-3, the V gene TRBV7-2; D not resolved. Germline-derived CDR1 and CDR2 are SGHTA and FQGNSA. The CDR3 consists of 14 residues. The germline V and J ends were trimmed by 5 bases and 0 bases, with 9 bases remaining between them. The CDR3 DNA sequence: TGTGCCAGCAGCCGGACGTCTAGCACAGATACGCAGTATTTT. It specifies CASSRTSSTDTQYF. The complete variable domain, with remaining parts taken from reference TRBV7-2 and TRBJ2-3, reads GAGVSQSPSNKVTEKGKDVELRCDPISGHTALYWYRQSLGQGLEFLIYFQGNSAPDKSGLPSDRFSAERTGGSVSTLTIQRTQQEDSAVYLCASSRTSSTDTQYFGPGTRLTVL.

V gene TRBV5-5 combines with J gene TRBJ2-1; 8 bases fit TRBD2. J lost 4 bases, V lost 4 bases, and 4 bases had no gene match. The CDR3 is made up of 14 amino acids. Germline CDR1 SGHKS, CDR2 YYEKEE (reference sequence). DNA for the CDR3: TGTGCCAGCAGCACGGGGGGGCAGTACAATGAGCAGTTCTTC. It codes for CASSTGGQYNEQFF.

In the case of this clonotype: This clone may be a read error of a much larger clone one base away. The CDR3 does not end in the conserved phenylalanine or tryptophan, so this is likely a read error. The chain recombines TRBV5-6 with TRBJ2-7; the D is unclear. The length of the CDR3 is 13 residues. Germline V gene sequence: CDR1 SGHDT, CDR2 YYEEEE. Trimming shortened V by 1 base and J by 3 bases, and 8 bases separated the two germline ends. This CDR3 reads CASSLYGNYEQYY. For the CDR3, the DNA is TGTGCCAGCAGCTTGTACGGCAACTACGAGCAGTACTAC.

The V gene is TRBV6-5, the J gene TRBJ2-1; D is possibly TRBD2 (5 bases). The V gene lost 1 base and the J gene lost 4 bases, with 14 bases spanning the gap. There are 16 residues in the CDR3. Per germline, CDR1 MNHEY and CDR2 SVGAGI. CDR3 region: CASSYWAGPGYNEQFF. The DNA for the CDR3 is TGTGCCAGCAGTTACTGGGCAGGACCGGGGTACAATGAGCAGTTCTTC.

The sample holds a few counts of this clonotype. This chain joins TRBV28 and TRBJ2-2; D is unresolved. V dropped 6 bases and J dropped 8 bases, with 13 bases sitting between them. Germline CDR1 MDHEN, CDR2 SYDVKM. CDR3 length equals 13 residues. The CDR3 region is CASSSVWGGELFF. CDR3 coding DNA: TGTGCCAGCAGCTCAGTGTGGGGAGGGGAGCTGTTTTTT.

The chain links TRBV29-1 to TRBJ1-2; perhaps TRBD1 as D (5 bases). Trimming stripped 1 base from V and 7 bases from J, with 13 bases between. The CDR3 is 13 residues long. Germline V gene lookup returns CDR1 SQVTM and CDR2 ANQGSEA. The CDR3 DNA is TGCAGCGTTGAAGGGCAGGGCGTAAGTGGCTACACCTTC. Its translation: CSVEGQGVSGYTF.

This clonotype was counted a few times. The chain combines TRBV9 with TRBJ1-5, with D unclear. CDR3 length: 14 amino acids. Trimming pared 4 bases from V and 4 bases from J, leaving 12 bases between. Germline V lookup: CDR1 SGDLS, CDR2 YYNGEE. CDR3 amino acids: CASSFSDGNQPQHF. CDR3 in DNA: TGTGCCAGCAGCTTTAGTGACGGTAATCAGCCCCAGCATTTT.

This clonotype was recorded at least ten times. V gene TRBV7-9 combines with J gene TRBJ2-5; 10 bases are shared with TRBD1. The CDR3 spans 15 residues. Trimming cost V 5 bases and J 3 bases; bases outside gene matches: 6. Germline CDR1 and CDR2: SEHNR and FQNEAQ (reference sequence). This CDR3 is CASSRPGTGEETQYF. CDR3 bases: TGTGCCAGCAGCAGACCCGGGACAGGGGAAGAGACCCAGTACTTC. Full variable domain (missing parts from reference TRBV7-9 and TRBJ2-5): DTGVSQNPRHKITKRGQNVTFRCDPISEHNRLYWYRQTLGQGPEFLTYFQNEAQLEKSRLLSDRFSAERPKGSFSTLEIQRTEQGDSAMYLCASSRPGTGEETQYFGPGTRLLVL.

This clonotype turned up a few times. The genes are TRBV11-2 and TRBJ2-3; TRBD2 matches 9 bases. The CDR3 runs 14 residues. Germline CDR1 and CDR2: SGHAT and FQNNGV. The V and J ends lost 5 bases and 3 bases, in that order; junction bases with no gene match: 3. The CDR3 nucleotides are TGTGCCAGCAGCGTTAGCGGGAGAACAGATACGCAGTATTTT. It translates to CASSVSGRTDTQYF. Using reference TRBV11-2 and TRBJ2-3 for the parts outside the CDR3, the full variable domain is EAGVAQSPRYKIIEKRQSVAFWCNPISGHATLYWYQQILGQGPKLLIQFQNNGVVDDSQLPKDRFSAERLKGVDSTLKIQPAKLEDSAVYLCASSVSGRTDTQYFGPGTRLTVL.

This clonotype was observed a handful of times. This chain links TRBV20-1 with TRBJ2-5; D might be TRBD1 (6 bases). The germline V and J ends were trimmed by 6 bases and 5 bases, with 16 bases remaining between them. The CDR3 length is 13 residues. The germline CDR1 and CDR2 sequences are DFQATT and SNEGSKA (reference sequence). The CDR3 nucleotides are TGCAGTGCAGACCTAGGGACATCTGAGACCCAGTACTTC. It yields the protein CSADLGTSETQYF.

The chain carries TRBV5-6 and TRBJ2-3; D may correspond to TRBD1 or TRBD2 (5 bases each). CDR3 length equals 15 residues. CDR1 and CDR2 from the germline V gene are SGHDT and YYEEEE. Between the trimmed V and J ends, which lost 3 bases and 8 bases, there was a span of 19 bases. The CDR3 DNA reads TGTGCCAGCAGCTCGCCGGGACGGAGATCGGGTACGCAGTATTTT. It yields the protein CASSSPGRRSGTQYF.

This clonotype is categorized as medium-sized. The rearrangement links TRBV5-1 to TRBJ2-2, with D tentatively TRBD1 or TRBD2 (6 bases each). Per the germline V gene, CDR1 is SGHRS and CDR2 is YFSETQ. V lost 0 bases, J lost 5 bases, and 14 bases lay in between. This CDR3 comprises 16 residues. The CDR3 bases are TGCGCCAGCAGCTTGGTTGCTACAGGGAGGACCGGGGAGCTGTTTTTT. Its translation: CASSLVATGRTGELFF.

The genes are TRBV7-2 and TRBJ2-6, with 9 bases aligning to TRBD1. The CDR3 spans 14 residues. Germline trimming cut 5 bases from V and 10 bases from J; bases unmatched to any gene: 6. Germline V lookup: CDR1 SGHTA, CDR2 FQGNSA. The CDR3 DNA reads TGTGCCAGCAGCGGGTGGGACAGGGTGAACGTCCTGACTTTC. It encodes CASSGWDRVNVLTF.

The V gene is TRBV29-1, the J gene TRBJ1-4; D remains unclear. The germline CDR1 and CDR2 sequences are SQVTM and ANQGSEA. V lost 5 bases and J lost 5, with 9 bases in between. The CDR3 has 12 residues. For the CDR3, the DNA is TGCAGCGTTTCGAAAGGAAATGAAAAACTGTTTTTT. This codes for CSVSKGNEKLFF.

This chain links TRBV20-1 with TRBJ2-7; no reliable D call. V gave up 3 bases and J gave up 3 bases, with 9 bases separating them. CDR3 length: 12 amino acids. Per the germline V gene, CDR1 is DFQATT and CDR2 is SNEGSKA (reference sequence). CDR3 nucleotides: TGCAGTGCTAGGGCAGACTTCTACGAGCAGTACTTC. Residues: CSARADFYEQYF.

Ten or more counts support this clonotype. J is TRBJ1-4 and V is TRBV5-1, with D perhaps matching TRBD1 (6 bases). The V gene's germline CDR1 is SGHRS and CDR2 YFSETQ. The CDR3 runs 15 residues. Trimming removed 0 bases at V and 6 bases at J, with 12 bases between. DNA for the CDR3: TGCGCCAGCAGCTTGGATCCAGGGGTAGATGAAAAACTGTTTTTT. Encoded protein: CASSLDPGVDEKLFF.

The chain joins TRBV7-6 to TRBJ2-3, with 7 bases aligning to TRBD1. The CDR3 consists of 15 residues. J was trimmed by 3 bases and V by 2 bases; bases with no gene match: 5. CDR1 and CDR2 (germline): SGHVS, FNYEAQ. The CDR3 region is CASSLRPQGTDTQYF. In nucleotides, the CDR3 is TGTGCCAGCAGCTTACGTCCACAGGGGACAGATACGCAGTATTTT.

This clonotype turned up a few times. The chain carries TRBV7-2 and TRBJ2-3, with TRBD2 identical over 11 bases. The junction had 3 bases not matched to a gene; V was cut back by 3 bases and J by 4 bases. Germline assignment: CDR1 SGHTA and CDR2 FQGNSA. The CDR3 length is 15 residues. In DNA, the CDR3 is TGTGCCAGCAGCTTTAGCGGGAGGGCCTCAGATACGCAGTATTTT. Its protein is CASSFSGRASDTQYF.

This clonotype came up many times. The chain joins TRBV12-3 or TRBV12-4 to TRBJ2-7, with a possible D match to TRBD2 (6 bases). Trimming took 2 bases from V and 0 from J, leaving 8 bases between them. The CDR3 covers 14 residues. The CDR3 nucleotides read TGTGCCAGCAGTTTAATGGAGGGCTCCTACGAGCAGTACTTC. Protein: CASSLMEGSYEQYF.

Many counts were recorded for this clonotype. This rearrangement joins TRBV28 to TRBJ1-3; D gene unclear. CDR1 and CDR2 (germline): MDHEN, SYDVKM. The CDR3 totals 14 residues. Trimming took off 3 bases at V and 1 base at J, with 7 bases between the two ends. CDR3 residues: CASSFAGSGNTIYF. The CDR3 region has the DNA TGTGCCAGCAGTTTCGCTGGATCTGGAAACACCATATATTTT. Together with reference TRBV28 and TRBJ1-3, the CDR3 gives the full variable domain: DVKVTQSSRYLVKRTGEKVFLECVQDMDHENMFWYRQDPGLGLRLIYFSYDVKMKEKGDIPEGYSVSREKKERFSLILESASTNQTSMYLCASSFAGSGNTIYFGEGSWLTVV.

This clonotype was observed at least ten times. The genes are TRBV7-9 and TRBJ2-1; 12 nucleotides match TRBD2. Germline V CDR1 and CDR2: SEHNR, FQNEAQ (reference sequence). Trimming at V came to 5 bases and at J to 1 base, leaving 3 bases not matched to a gene. The CDR3 sequence is 16 residues long. The CDR3 DNA reads TGTGCCAGCAGCCCCACTAGCGGGGGGTCCTACAATGAGCAGTTCTTC. It translates to CASSPTSGGSYNEQFF. The variable domain in full, with the rest retrieved from reference TRBV7-9 and TRBJ2-1, is DTGVSQNPRHKITKRGQNVTFRCDPISEHNRLYWYRQTLGQGPEFLTYFQNEAQLEKSRLLSDRFSAERPKGSFSTLEIQRTEQGDSAMYLCASSPTSGGSYNEQFFGPGTRLTVL.

The V call is TRBV4-1, the J call TRBJ2-7; D remains unclear. The germline V gene encodes CDR1 MGHRA and CDR2 YSYEKL. There are 16 residues in the CDR3. V was pared by 7 bases and J by 1 base, with 20 bases between. The CDR3 sequence is CASKPLEGRGSYEQYF. DNA of the CDR3: TGCGCCAGCAAACCATTGGAAGGACGTGGGTCCTACGAGCAGTACTTC.

This clonotype showed up many times. The rearrangement joins TRBV12-3 or TRBV12-4 to TRBJ1-2; D gene uncertain. This CDR3 contains 13 residues. V was shortened by 6 bases and J by 0 bases, with 8 bases between the two germline ends. DNA for the CDR3: TGTGCCAGCAGCCCCCAAGCTAACTATGGCTACACCTTC. Its protein product is CASSPQANYGYTF.

This clonotype came up a few times. The chain employs TRBV28 and TRBJ2-6; 8 bases align to TRBD1. After removal of 2 bases from V and 2 bases from J, the junction contained 11 bases not matched to a gene. Germline CDR1 and CDR2: MDHEN and SYDVKM. The CDR3 has 19 amino acids. The CDR3 spells CASSLPPGGAVPGANVLTF. In nucleotides, the CDR3 is TGTGCCAGCAGTTTACCCCCAGGGGGCGCGGTTCCTGGGGCCAACGTCCTGACTTTC.